The 24 T cell receptor beta chains below all came from one sample that was sequenced in a study of blood T cell repertoires in COVID-19. Sequenced by immunoSEQ multiplex PCR; TCRdb stores in-frame clones only, minus some. The sample shows 50,000 to 65,000 clones, about 86% of them seen only once. The sample was peripheral blood. The receptors originated from a human donor in a cohort sampled during active COVID-19.

This chain links TRBV18 with TRBJ2-2, with no clear D. Germline V gene sequence: CDR1 KGHSH, CDR2 LQKENI. Trimming pared 5 bases from V and 0 bases from J, leaving 13 bases between. This CDR3 comprises 16 residues. The CDR3 DNA follows: TGTGCCAGCTCAAAAAAGGAGTCACCGAACACCGGGGAGCTGTTTTTT. Its protein is CASSKKESPNTGELFF.

The chain links TRBV11-3 to TRBJ2-5; a weak D match, TRBD2 (7 bases). Germline V lookup: CDR1 SGHNT, CDR2 YENEEA. This CDR3 region has 13 residues. Trimming left V 5 bases short and J 4 bases short, with 11 bases between. The CDR3 spells CASSPGGGETQYF. In DNA, the CDR3 is TGTGCCAGCAGCCCGGGGGGCGGAGAGACCCAGTACTTC.

The chain recombines TRBV14 with TRBJ1-2; 7 bases are shared with TRBD1. Germline CDR1 SGHDN, CDR2 FVKESK. The CDR3 spans 15 residues. V was clipped by 5 bases and J by 8 bases; unmatched bases: 14. The DNA of the CDR3 is TGTGCCAGCAGCAGCCGGACAGGTGCTCTCCGGGGCTACACCTTC. Its translation is CASSSRTGALRGYTF.

This chain uses TRBV2 with TRBJ2-3, with 7 bases fitting TRBD2. The CDR3 consists of 15 residues. The V and J ends lost 4 bases and 2 bases, in that order; junction bases with no gene match: 6. Germline V gene lookup returns CDR1 SNHLY and CDR2 FYNNEI. This chain's CDR3 is CASSVSGGITDTQYF. The DNA for the CDR3 is TGTGCCAGCAGTGTCTCCGGGGGGATCACAGATACGCAGTATTTT.

The chain combines TRBV6-2 or TRBV6-3 with TRBJ2-2; D remains ambiguous. Trimming cost V 2 bases and J 0 bases, with 7 bases left between them. The CDR3 is made up of 15 amino acids. Germline V gene sequence: CDR1 MNHEY, CDR2 SVGEGT. The CDR3 here is CASSYTSANTGELFF. The CDR3 DNA reads TGTGCCAGCAGTTACACCAGCGCGAACACCGGGGAGCTGTTTTTT.

The genes are TRBV29-1 and TRBJ2-1; D might be TRBD1 (5 bases). Germline CDR1 SQVTM, CDR2 ANQGSEA. This CDR3 contains 14 residues. V dropped 7 bases and J dropped 4 bases, with 17 bases sitting between them. CDR3 in DNA: TGCAGCGCCGGAAGGGGCCGGAATTACAATGAGCAGTTCTTC. It yields the protein CSAGRGRNYNEQFF.

This chain connects TRBV15 to TRBJ2-2, with unresolved D. CDR3 size: 12 residues. The germline CDR1 and CDR2 sequences are LNHNV and YYDKDF (reference sequence). Deletions cut 3 bases from V and 5 bases from J, with 4 bases between. The CDR3 nucleotides are TGTGCCACCAGCAGGAGAACCGGGGAGCTGTTTTTT. The encoded protein is CATSRRTGELFF.

The chain is built from TRBV9 and TRBJ2-3; D is undetermined. CDR1 is SGDLS, CDR2 YYNGEE, per germline. The CDR3 is made up of 12 amino acids. V shed 3 bases and J shed 2 bases, with 4 bases lying between them. The DNA of the CDR3 is TGTGCCAGCAGCGCCTACACAGATACGCAGTATTTT. It codes for CASSAYTDTQYF.

The chain joins TRBV6-5 to TRBJ2-7; 9 positions match TRBD1. Germline V CDR1 and CDR2: MNHEY, SVGAGI. The CDR3 has 15 amino acids. J lost 3 bases, V lost 6 bases, and 9 bases had no gene match. The CDR3 region is CASRTGQGRYYEQYF. CDR3 coding DNA: TGTGCCAGCAGGACTGGACAGGGGAGATACTACGAGCAGTACTTC.

In DNA, the CDR3 is TGCGCCAGCAGTGATGGTAGCGGGGGCTACGAGCAGTACTTC. Its protein is CASSDGSGGYEQYF. This chain joins TRBV10-1 and TRBJ2-7; 9 bases fit TRBD2. CDR3 length: 14 residues. V trimming: 3 bases; J trimming: 3 bases; junction bases outside the gene matches: 3. Germline V gene data show CDR1 as WNHNN and CDR2 as SYGVQD (reference sequence).

The J gene is TRBJ2-2, the V gene TRBV2; 7 bases are shared with TRBD1. Per the germline V gene, CDR1 is SNHLY and CDR2 is FYNNEI. Unmatched junction bases numbered 7, after V lost 7 bases and J lost 2 bases. The length of the CDR3 is 15 residues. CDR3: CASIKGDSNTGELFF. The CDR3, as DNA: TGTGCCAGCATCAAGGGGGACAGTAACACCGGGGAGCTGTTTTTT. The full variable domain, in which reference TRBV2 and TRBJ2-2 provide the parts outside the CDR3, is EPEVTQTPSHQVTQMGQEVILRCVPISNHLYFYWYRQILGQKVEFLVSFYNNEISEKSEIFDDQFSVERPDGSNFTLKIRSTKLEDSAMYFCASIKGDSNTGELFFGEGSRLTVL.

The V gene is TRBV6-5, the J gene TRBJ1-2, with D unclear. The germline V and J ends were trimmed by 0 bases and 1 base, with 9 bases remaining between them. CDR1 is MNHEY and CDR2 is SVGAGI in the germline V gene. The CDR3 contains 15 residues. This chain's CDR3 is CASSYSSGSNYGYTF. CDR3 nucleotide sequence: TGTGCCAGCAGTTACTCAAGTGGCAGTAACTATGGCTACACCTTC.

In its sample, this clone was seen once. The chain joins TRBV19 to TRBJ1-5, with 7 positions matching TRBD1. Looked up from germline, CDR1 is LNHDA and CDR2 is SQIVND (reference sequence). V lost 7 bases and J lost 1; bases outside the gene matches: 7. The CDR3 covers 15 residues. Written as DNA, the CDR3 is TGTGCCAGTAAGAAGGGGGCCGTAAGCAATCAGCCCCAGCATTTT. Translation gives CASKKGAVSNQPQHF. Full variable domain (remainder filled in from reference TRBV19 and TRBJ1-5): DGGITQSPKYLFRKEGQNVTLSCEQNLNHDAMYWYRQDPGQGLRLIYYSQIVNDFQKGDIAEGYSVSREKKESFPLTVTSAQKNPTAFYLCASKKGAVSNQPQHFGDGTRLSIL.

The genes are TRBV5-6 and TRBJ1-1; no clear D. Germline V gene data show CDR1 as SGHDT and CDR2 as YYEEEE. The CDR3 is 16 residues long. The V end lost 1 base, the J end lost 1 base, and 14 bases lay between the germline ends. CDR3 nucleotides: TGTGCCAGCAGCTTGATCTTTGCCAGGTCGAACACTGAAGCTTTCTTT. Translation: CASSLIFARSNTEAFF.

This clone was seen many times. The rearrangement links TRBV7-8 to TRBJ2-3, with 8 bases identical to TRBD2. The CDR3 is 17 residues long. Germline assignment: CDR1 SGHVS and CDR2 FQNEAQ. V gave up 5 bases and J gave up 0 bases; unmatched junction bases: 10. The CDR3 loop is CASSPGGGDTSTDTQYF. DNA for the CDR3: TGTGCCAGCAGCCCCGGGGGGGGCGATACTAGCACAGATACGCAGTATTTT.

The chain recombines TRBV2 with TRBJ2-7, with a tentative D call TRBD1 (5 bases). V was pared by 6 bases and J by 3 bases, with 15 bases between. The CDR3 runs 14 residues. The germline V gene has CDR1 SNHLY and CDR2 FYNNEI. The CDR3 DNA reads TGTGCCAGCAGAAACAGGTTAGGAGACTACGAGCAGTACTTC. This sequence encodes CASRNRLGDYEQYF.

This chain uses TRBV28 with TRBJ1-5; a possible D gene is TRBD1 (5 bases). The germline V and J ends were trimmed by 2 bases and 2 bases, with 10 bases remaining between them. This CDR3 spans 15 amino acids. CDR1 and CDR2 (germline): MDHEN, SYDVKM. Here the CDR3 reads CASSLGRVGNQPQHF. The DNA for the CDR3 is TGTGCCAGCAGTTTAGGCAGGGTCGGCAATCAGCCCCAGCATTTT.

V and J are TRBV5-1 and TRBJ1-1; 7 bases fit TRBD1. With 1 base clipped from V and 6 bases from J, the junction kept 6 bases outside the gene matches. This CDR3 has 14 amino acids. From germline, CDR1 is SGHRS and CDR2 YFSETQ. DNA of the CDR3: TGCGCCAGCAGCTTGCGGCCAGGGGGTTCTGAAGCTTTCTTT. Translating gives CASSLRPGGSEAFF.

The V and J genes are TRBV7-8 and TRBJ1-2; 9 bases map to TRBD1. The CDR3 runs to 15 residues. The trim removed 5 bases at V and 3 bases at J, leaving 7 bases unmatched. Germline V gives CDR1 SGHVS, CDR2 FQNEAQ. The CDR3 region is CASSHGDREDYGYTF. The CDR3 DNA follows: TGTGCCAGCAGCCACGGGGACAGGGAGGACTATGGCTACACCTTC.

CDR3 protein: CASSFRVAGSTDTQYF. In DNA form, the CDR3 reads TGTGCCAGCAGCTTCAGAGTGGCAGGTAGCACAGATACGCAGTATTTT. The V gene is TRBV7-8, the J gene TRBJ2-3; D gene ambiguous. With 3 bases removed from V and 0 bases from J, the gap between germline ends came to 13 bases. CDR1 is SGHVS and CDR2 is FQNEAQ in the germline V gene. This CDR3 has 16 residues. Looking up the rest from reference TRBV7-8 and TRBJ2-3 gives the full variable domain: GAGVSQSPRYKVAKRGQDVALRCDPISGHVSLFWYQQALGQGPEFLTYFQNEAQLDKSGLPSDRFFAERPEGSVSTLKIQRTQQEDSAVYLCASSFRVAGSTDTQYFGPGTRLTVL.

The J gene is TRBJ1-4, the V gene TRBV5-6, with TRBD1 identical over 7 bases. The CDR3 has 19 amino acids. Looked up from germline, CDR1 is SGHDT and CDR2 is YYEEEE. The V segment lost 0 bases and the J segment 7 bases; nucleotides outside the gene matches: 18. The CDR3 reads CASSLASGGARGLSEKLFF. The CDR3 region has the DNA TGTGCCAGCAGCTTGGCCAGTGGGGGCGCGAGGGGGCTGAGTGAAAAACTGTTTTTT.

The rearrangement joins TRBV5-5 to TRBJ2-1; the D gene is possibly TRBD1 (7 bases). The CDR3 runs to 16 residues. CDR1 SGHKS and CDR2 YYEKEE come from the germline V gene (reference sequence). Trimming stripped 0 bases from V and 4 bases from J, with 14 bases between. CDR3 region: CASSLGGAGGYNEQFF. CDR3 bases: TGTGCCAGCAGCTTGGGGGGGGCAGGGGGGTACAATGAGCAGTTCTTC.

The V and J genes are TRBV5-1 and TRBJ1-1; the D gene is possibly TRBD1 (5 bases). Trimming pared 5 bases from V and 1 base from J, leaving 9 bases between. This CDR3 region has 13 residues. Germline V gene lookup returns CDR1 SGHRS and CDR2 YFSETQ. DNA for the CDR3: TGCGCCAGCAGGCTTCAGGGGAACACTGAAGCTTTCTTT. This gives the protein CASRLQGNTEAFF.

Comments on this clone: The same CDR3 is also encoded by other DNA sequences in this sample. The chain uses TRBV5-1 and TRBJ1-1, with 7 nucleotides matching TRBD1. There are 13 residues in the CDR3. V trimming: 4 bases; J trimming: 3 bases; junction bases outside the gene matches: 3. Germline-derived CDR1 and CDR2 are SGHRS and YFSETQ. The CDR3 spells CASSLTGDTEAFF. In DNA, the CDR3 is TGCGCCAGCAGCCTTACAGGGGACACTGAAGCTTTCTTT.